This TCR beta chain was observed in a study of radiotherapy plus CTLA-4 blockade in lung cancer. Assay used: immunoSEQ multiplex PCR; TCRdb lists only in-frame clones, some missing. The sample holds over 60,000 clones, around 87% seen once. Germline lookup yields CDR1 MDHEN and CDR2 SYDVKM. The CDR3 covers 15 residues. V gave up 2 bases and J gave up 1 base, with 11 bases separating them. Points on this clone: The antigen is unknown.

Notes on the study in general: Peripheral blood showed expansion of tumor-derived TCR clones after radiotherapy and ipilimumab.

This clonotype was obtained from a human donor with non-small cell lung cancer who had stable disease on radiotherapy plus ipilimumab. Sequenced material: peripheral blood, taken from a patient treated with radiotherapy plus ipilimumab. This rearrangement joins TRBV28 to TRBJ1-1; D is undetermined. The CDR3 here is CASSLGTVTNTEAFF. The CDR3 nucleotides read TGTGCCAGCAGTTTAGGCACAGTGACGAACACTGAAGCTTTCTTT.